The clone carrying this TCR beta chain was recorded a few times. This CDR3 region has 15 residues. V was clipped by 5 bases and J by 3 bases, with 17 bases between them. The V gene's germline CDR1 is SGHTA and CDR2 FQGNSA. TCRdb itself ran the 5' RACE reads through MiXCR, one entry per CDR3 protein. This sample has fewer than 250,000 distinct CDR3 sequences, with less than 10% found just once. These data come from a study of identical twins. The V gene is TRBV7-2, the J gene TRBJ2-7; weak D call: TRBD2 (5 bases). This TCR was sampled from a woman between 18 and 29 years old in good health. Sequenced material: memory (CD45RO+) T cells sorted from blood. CDR3 region: CASSPGTAALYEQYF. As DNA, the CDR3 is TGTGCCAGCAGCCCAGGAACAGCGGCGCTCTACGAGCAGTACTTC.